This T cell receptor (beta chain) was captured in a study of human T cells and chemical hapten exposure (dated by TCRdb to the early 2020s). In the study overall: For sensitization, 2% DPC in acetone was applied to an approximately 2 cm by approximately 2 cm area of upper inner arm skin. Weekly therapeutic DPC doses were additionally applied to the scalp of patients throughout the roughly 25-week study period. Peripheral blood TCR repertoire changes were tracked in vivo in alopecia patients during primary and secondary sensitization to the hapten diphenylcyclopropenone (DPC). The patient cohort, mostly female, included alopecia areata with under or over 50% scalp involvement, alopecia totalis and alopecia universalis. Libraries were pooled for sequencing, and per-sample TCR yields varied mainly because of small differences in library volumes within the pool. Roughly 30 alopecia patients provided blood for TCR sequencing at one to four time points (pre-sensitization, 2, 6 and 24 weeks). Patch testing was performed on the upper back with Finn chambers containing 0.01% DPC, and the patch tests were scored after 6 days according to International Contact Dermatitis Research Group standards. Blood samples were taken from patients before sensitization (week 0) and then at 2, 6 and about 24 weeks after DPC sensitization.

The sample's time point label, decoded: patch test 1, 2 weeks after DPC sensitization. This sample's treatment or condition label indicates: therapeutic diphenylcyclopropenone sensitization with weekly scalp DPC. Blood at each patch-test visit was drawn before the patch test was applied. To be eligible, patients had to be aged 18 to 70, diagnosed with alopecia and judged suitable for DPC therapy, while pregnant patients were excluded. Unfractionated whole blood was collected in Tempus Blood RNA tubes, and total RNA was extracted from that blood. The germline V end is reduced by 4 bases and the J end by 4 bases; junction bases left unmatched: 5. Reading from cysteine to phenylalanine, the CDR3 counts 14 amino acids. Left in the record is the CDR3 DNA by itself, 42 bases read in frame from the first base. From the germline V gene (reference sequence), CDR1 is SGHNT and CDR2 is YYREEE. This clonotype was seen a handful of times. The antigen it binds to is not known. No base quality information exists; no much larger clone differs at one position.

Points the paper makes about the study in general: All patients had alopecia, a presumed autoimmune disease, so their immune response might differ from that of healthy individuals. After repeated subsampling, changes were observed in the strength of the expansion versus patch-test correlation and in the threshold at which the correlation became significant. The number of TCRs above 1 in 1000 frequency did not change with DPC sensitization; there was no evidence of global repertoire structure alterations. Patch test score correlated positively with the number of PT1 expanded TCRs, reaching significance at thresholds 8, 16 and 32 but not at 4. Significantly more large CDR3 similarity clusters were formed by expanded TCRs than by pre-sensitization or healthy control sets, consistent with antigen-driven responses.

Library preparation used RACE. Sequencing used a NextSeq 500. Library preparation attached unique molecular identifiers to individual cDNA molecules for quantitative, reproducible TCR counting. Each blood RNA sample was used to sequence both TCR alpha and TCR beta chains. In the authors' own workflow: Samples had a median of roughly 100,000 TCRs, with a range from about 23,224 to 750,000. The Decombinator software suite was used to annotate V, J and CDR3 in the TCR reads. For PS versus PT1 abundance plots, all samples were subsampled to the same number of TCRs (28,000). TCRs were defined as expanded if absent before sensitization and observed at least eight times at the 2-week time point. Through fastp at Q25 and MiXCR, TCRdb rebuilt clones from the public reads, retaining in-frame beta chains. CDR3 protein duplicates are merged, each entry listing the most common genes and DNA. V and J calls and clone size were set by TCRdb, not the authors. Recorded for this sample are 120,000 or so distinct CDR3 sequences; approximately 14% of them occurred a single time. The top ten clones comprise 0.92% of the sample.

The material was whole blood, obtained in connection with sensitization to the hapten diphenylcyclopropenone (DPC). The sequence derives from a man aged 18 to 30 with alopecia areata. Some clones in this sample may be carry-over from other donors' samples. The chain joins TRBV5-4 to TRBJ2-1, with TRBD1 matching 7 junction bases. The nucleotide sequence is TGTGCCAGCAGCCAACAGGGGTCTTACAATGAGCAGTTCTTC. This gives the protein CASSQQGSYNEQFF.